This TCR beta chain came from a study of chemoradiotherapy in HPV16-positive cancers. Study-level results: Candidate HPV-specific clones and E7-related TCR motifs grew in tumor during treatment. For HPV16-positive patients, expanding HPV-responsive T cells associated with longer recurrence-free survival.

Sequenced by immunoSEQ multiplex PCR; TCRdb stores in-frame clones only, minus some. In the table there are about 6,500 clones, approximately 92% of which are singletons. There are 14 residues in the CDR3. Trimming took 3 bases from V and 2 from J; bases not matched to a gene: 2. Germline CDR1 reads SGHRS; CDR2 reads YFSETQ. A note on this clone: Its antigen is not known.

V usage is TRBV5-1 and J usage is TRBJ1-2, with 9 bases identical to TRBD1. This TCR was recovered from a human donor with HPV-associated anogenital cancer. The sequencing here drew on blood, taken from a patient who underwent chemoradiotherapy. In nucleotides, the CDR3 is TGCGCCAGCAGCTGGACAGGGGAGAACTATGGCTACACCTTC. This translates into CASSWTGENYGYTF.